The 11 T cell receptor beta chains given below trace back to one sample, sequenced in a study of T cell clones after liver transplantation. Sequenced by immunoSEQ multiplex PCR; TCRdb stores in-frame clones only, minus some. The sample lists some 120,000 clones, 90% occurring once. Sequencing used CD4+ T cells from blood, obtained 12 months after liver transplant. The receptors originated from a human patient who received a liver transplant. Some T cells may be provided by the graft donor.

This clone showed up just once. The chain couples TRBV5-1 to TRBJ1-3, with D perhaps TRBD1 (5 bases). V shed 3 bases and J shed 1 base, with 14 bases lying between them. CDR1 and CDR2 (germline): SGHRS, YFSETQ. The CDR3 has 16 amino acids. Here the CDR3 reads CASSWDLQGSGNTIYF. Here the CDR3 DNA reads TGCGCCAGCAGCTGGGACCTTCAGGGTTCTGGAAACACCATATATTTT.

The CDR3 spells CASNQGLAGLDTQYF. Here the CDR3 DNA reads TGCGCCAGCAACCAGGGACTAGCGGGATTAGATACGCAGTATTTT. J is TRBJ2-3 and V is TRBV10-2; TRBD2 agrees at 13 bases. The CDR3 length is 15 residues. With 7 bases clipped from V and 5 bases from J, the junction kept 6 bases outside the gene matches. CDR1 and CDR2 (germline): WSHSY, SAAADI.

The chain links TRBV18 to TRBJ2-6; 10 bases match TRBD1. J lost 0 bases, V lost 0 bases, and 2 bases had no gene match. Germline V lookup: CDR1 KGHSH, CDR2 LQKENI. There are 18 residues in the CDR3. CDR3 in DNA: TGTGCCAGCTCACCACCGGGACAGGGGACCTCTGGGGCCAACGTCCTGACTTTC. Protein sequence: CASSPPGQGTSGANVLTF. The full variable domain, with the rest looked up from reference TRBV18 and TRBJ2-6, is NAGVMQNPRHLVRRRGQEARLRCSPMKGHSHVYWYRQLPEEGLKFMVYLQKENIIDESGMPKERFSAEFPKEGPSILRIQQVVRGDSAAYFCASSPPGQGTSGANVLTFGAGSRLTVL.

The chain uses TRBV27 and TRBJ2-2, with D unresolved. Trimming cost V 0 bases and J 6 bases, with 11 bases left between them. The CDR3 has 15 amino acids. Germline V lookup: CDR1 MNHEY, CDR2 SMNVEV (reference sequence). Here the CDR3 DNA reads TGTGCCAGCAGTTTATCCGGCCCGGCCCCCGGGGAGCTGTTTTTT. The encoded protein is CASSLSGPAPGELFF.

This rearrangement joins TRBV2 to TRBJ1-4; a weak D match, TRBD1 (5 bases). The V and J ends lost 6 bases and 0 bases respectively, with 8 bases between them. The CDR3 is 14 amino acids. The germline V gene has CDR1 SNHLY and CDR2 FYNNEI. CDR3 loop: CASRRGSTNEKLFF. As DNA, the CDR3 is TGTGCCAGCAGGAGGGGCTCAACTAATGAAAAACTGTTTTTT.

The V call is TRBV2, the J call TRBJ2-1; TRBD1 is a possible D gene (5 bases). The CDR3 sequence is 16 residues long. The V gene's germline CDR1 is SNHLY and CDR2 FYNNEI. The germline V and J ends were trimmed by 1 base and 0 bases, with 10 bases remaining between them. CDR3 nucleotides: TGTGCCAGCAGTGAAGGGCAGGGAATCTCCTACAATGAGCAGTTCTTC. It is translated as CASSEGQGISYNEQFF.

In this sample, this clone turned up once. The chain links TRBV18 to TRBJ2-1; no clear D gene. The CDR3 contains 14 residues. Germline lookup yields CDR1 KGHSH and CDR2 LQKENI. Trimming shortened V by 3 bases and J by 10 bases, and 16 bases separated the two germline ends. The CDR3 DNA follows: TGTGCCAGCTCACCGCTGTCAGCAGAAGGGGAGCAGTTCTTC. Translating it yields CASSPLSAEGEQFF. Complete variable domain (other parts from reference TRBV18 and TRBJ2-1): NAGVMQNPRHLVRRRGQEARLRCSPMKGHSHVYWYRQLPEEGLKFMVYLQKENIIDESGMPKERFSAEFPKEGPSILRIQQVVRGDSAAYFCASSPLSAEGEQFFGPGTRLTVL.

This rearrangement joins TRBV6-1 to TRBJ2-1; 8 nucleotides align to TRBD1. V gave up 4 bases and J gave up 10 bases; unmatched junction bases: 12. Germline assignment: CDR1 MNHNS and CDR2 SASEGT. The CDR3 is 15 amino acids. CDR3 amino acids: CASSAGQGQLREQFF. CDR3 nucleotide sequence: TGTGCCAGCAGTGCCGGACAGGGACAACTCAGGGAGCAGTTCTTC.

The chain recombines TRBV5-1 with TRBJ2-1; possibly TRBD2 for D (6 bases). Trimming left V 2 bases short and J 13 bases short, with 13 bases between. Germline V gene sequence: CDR1 SGHRS, CDR2 YFSETQ. The CDR3 has 12 amino acids. The CDR3, as DNA: TGCGCCAGCAGCTTTGACGGAGGGTTACAGTTCTTC. Its translation: CASSFDGGLQFF.

This clone was seen a few times. V and J are TRBV27 and TRBJ1-2; D gene unclear. Germline CDR1 MNHEY, CDR2 SMNVEV (reference sequence). V lost 0 bases, J lost 10 bases, and 21 bases lay in between. This CDR3 has 16 residues. The CDR3 spells CASSLSPRTGRDVYTF. The CDR3 DNA follows: TGTGCCAGCAGTTTATCTCCTAGGACCGGGAGAGATGTCTACACCTTC.

The rearrangement uses TRBV6-1 and TRBJ2-5; possible D gene TRBD2, 5 bases. This CDR3 contains 14 residues. V dropped 6 bases and J dropped 5 bases, with 16 bases sitting between them. CDR1 is MNHNS and CDR2 is SASEGT in the germline V gene. The DNA for the CDR3 is TGTGCCAGCAGCCTCGGACTTTTTCCGGAGACCCAGTACTTC. Translated, it gives CASSLGLFPETQYF.